The 17 T cell receptor beta chains given below trace back to one sample, sequenced in a study of blood T cell repertoires in COVID-19. Sequencing was performed with immunoSEQ multiplex PCR; in TCRdb, only in-frame clones are kept and a portion is missing. The data contain 200,000 to 250,000 clones, roughly four fifths of them singletons. The sequenced sample was PBMCs or T cells enriched from blood (not recorded which). Source of these receptors: a man aged 40-49 years who had recovered from COVID-19.

The rearrangement links TRBV7-2 to TRBJ2-5; D remains unclear. In germline, CDR1 is SGHTA, CDR2 FQGNSA. The length of the CDR3 is 13 residues. V lost 1 base and J 3 bases, leaving 6 bases between the germline ends. The CDR3 reads CASSLGPEETQYF. The DNA of the CDR3 is TGTGCCAGCAGCTTAGGCCCGGAAGAGACCCAGTACTTC.

This clone was seen repeatedly, ten times or more. The chain uses TRBV7-9 and TRBJ1-2, with TRBD1 as a possible D gene (5 bases). Germline V gene sequence: CDR1 SEHNR, CDR2 FQNEAQ (reference sequence). V lost 5 bases and J lost 6, with 13 bases in between. There are 13 residues in the CDR3. The CDR3 spells CASSGGTHHGYTF. In DNA form, the CDR3 reads TGTGCCAGCAGCGGGGGGACCCATCATGGCTACACCTTC.

This chain uses TRBV27 with TRBJ2-1, with 9 bases lining up with TRBD1. The junction had 8 bases not matched to a gene; V was cut back by 5 bases and J by 3 bases. Germline loops: CDR1 MNHEY, CDR2 SMNVEV (reference sequence). The CDR3 covers 16 residues. The CDR3 bases are TGTGCCAGCAGTCCGTACAGGGGGCTGTACTACAATGAGCAGTTCTTC. This translates into CASSPYRGLYYNEQFF.

V and J are TRBV15 and TRBJ1-5, with unresolved D. Trimming pared 1 base from V and 5 bases from J, leaving 9 bases between. In germline, CDR1 is LNHNV, CDR2 YYDKDF (reference sequence). The CDR3 sequence is 14 residues long. CDR3 loop: CATSRGAGDQPQHF. The CDR3 DNA reads TGTGCCACCAGCAGAGGGGCCGGCGATCAGCCCCAGCATTTT.

This chain links TRBV5-8 with TRBJ1-4, with D uncertain. The CDR3 runs 19 residues. V was cut by 4 bases and J by 0 bases, with 22 bases left in between. Germline assignment: CDR1 SGHTS and CDR2 YDEGEE. The CDR3 loop reads CASSLSYGVRGATNEKLFF. The CDR3 DNA reads TGTGCCAGCAGCCTATCCTACGGGGTTCGGGGTGCAACTAATGAAAAACTGTTTTTT.

This clone was picked up a small number of times. V is TRBV2 and J is TRBJ1-1; D not certain. V lost 5 bases to trimming and J lost 10 bases, with 8 bases between them. Germline CDR1 is SNHLY and CDR2 is FYNNEI. The CDR3 covers 10 residues. The CDR3 nucleotides are TGTGCCAGCAGTTACGGGAGAGCTTTCTTT. It specifies CASSYGRAFF.

This clone was found many times. The genes are TRBV19 and TRBJ1-5; 10 nucleotides align to TRBD1. With V trimmed by 6 bases and J by 6 bases, 5 bases remained unmatched. The CDR3 is made up of 14 amino acids. Germline CDR1 and CDR2: LNHDA and SQIVND (reference sequence). The CDR3 spells CASRRQGASQPQHF. The DNA for the CDR3 is TGTGCCAGTAGGAGACAGGGGGCGAGTCAGCCCCAGCATTTT. The full variable domain, completed using reference TRBV19 and TRBJ1-5, is DGGITQSPKYLFRKEGQNVTLSCEQNLNHDAMYWYRQDPGQGLRLIYYSQIVNDFQKGDIAEGYSVSREKKESFPLTVTSAQKNPTAFYLCASRRQGASQPQHFGDGTRLSIL.

The chain joins TRBV18 to TRBJ1-1; 10 bases are shared with TRBD1. The CDR3 extends over 15 amino acids. V gave up 3 bases and J gave up 1 base; unmatched junction bases: 2. Germline lookup yields CDR1 KGHSH and CDR2 LQKENI. For the CDR3, the DNA is TGTGCCAGCTCACCCGACAGGGGGCAGAACACTGAAGCTTTCTTT. Translating gives CASSPDRGQNTEAFF. The full variable domain, rest sourced from reference TRBV18 and TRBJ1-1, is NAGVMQNPRHLVRRRGQEARLRCSPMKGHSHVYWYRQLPEEGLKFMVYLQKENIIDESGMPKERFSAEFPKEGPSILRIQQVVRGDSAAYFCASSPDRGQNTEAFFGQGTRLTVV.

Here the CDR3 reads CATSDRDRARQETQYF. The CDR3 DNA sequence: TGTGCCACCAGTGACCGAGACAGGGCCCGTCAAGAGACCCAGTACTTC. This chain uses TRBV24-1 with TRBJ2-5; TRBD1 agrees at 7 bases. CDR3 size: 16 residues. V shed 4 bases, J shed 2 bases, and the junction held 9 bases outside the gene matches. The germline CDR1 and CDR2 sequences are KGHDR and SFDVKD.

The chain has TRBV12-3 or TRBV12-4 and TRBJ1-6, with D tentatively TRBD1 (5 bases). The CDR3 sequence is 13 residues long. V lost 3 bases and J 10 bases, leaving 10 bases between the germline ends. In nucleotides, the CDR3 is TGTGCCAGCAGTTTTGTGGAGGGGTCACCCCTCCACTTT. Translating it yields CASSFVEGSPLHF.

The J gene is TRBJ1-6, the V gene TRBV5-1; TRBD1 aligns across 8 bases. V trimming: 4 bases; J trimming: 8 bases; junction bases outside the gene matches: 11. This CDR3 region has 16 residues. Germline lookup yields CDR1 SGHRS and CDR2 YFSETQ. This CDR3 reads CASSQTIVTGDSPLHF. In DNA, the CDR3 is TGCGCCAGCAGCCAAACCATTGTGACAGGGGATTCACCCCTCCACTTT.

The V gene is TRBV15, the J gene TRBJ1-6, with D perhaps matching TRBD1 (5 bases). The CDR3 is 15 amino acids. V gave up 3 bases and J gave up 6 bases, with 12 bases separating them. The germline V gene encodes CDR1 LNHNV and CDR2 YYDKDF (reference sequence). In DNA form, the CDR3 reads TGTGCCACCAGCAGCGCAGGTGGGGCTAATTCACCCCTCCACTTT. Protein sequence: CATSSAGGANSPLHF.

The CDR3, as DNA: TGTGCCAGCAGTGAGCTTCCGGGACAGGGAGGTTATGGCTACACCTTC. It translates to CASSELPGQGGYGYTF. V and J are TRBV6-4 and TRBJ1-2; 9 bases fit TRBD1. This CDR3 is built from 16 residues. Germline loops: CDR1 MRHNA, CDR2 SNTAGT. Trimming removed 3 bases from V and 5 bases from J; junction bases left unmatched: 10.

V is TRBV6-2 or TRBV6-3 and J is TRBJ1-2, with 9 bases matching TRBD1. Germline V gene lookup returns CDR1 MNHEY and CDR2 SVGEGT. Germline trimming cut 3 bases from V and 7 bases from J; bases unmatched to any gene: 6. This CDR3 spans 14 amino acids. The CDR3 loop is CASSYRDRDSGYTF. In DNA form, the CDR3 reads TGTGCCAGCAGTTATAGGGACAGGGATTCTGGCTACACCTTC.

This clone was recorded a few times. The chain couples TRBV7-3 to TRBJ2-1, with a tentative D call TRBD2 (6 bases). The germline V and J ends were trimmed by 3 bases and 5 bases, with 14 bases remaining between them. CDR1 is SGHTA, CDR2 FQGTGA, per germline. This CDR3 comprises 15 residues. CDR3 sequence reads: CASSFVGTANNEQFF. The CDR3 coding sequence is TGTGCCAGCAGCTTCGTCGGGACTGCTAACAATGAGCAGTTCTTC.

The chain carries TRBV7-2 and TRBJ1-2; D gene uncertain. The V gene lost 0 bases and the J gene lost 8 bases, with 10 bases spanning the gap. Germline V gene lookup returns CDR1 SGHTA and CDR2 FQGNSA. The CDR3 totals 13 residues. CDR3 residues: CASSLAGLEGYTF. The CDR3 coding sequence is TGTGCCAGCAGCTTAGCGGGCCTCGAGGGCTACACCTTC.

The rearrangement links TRBV9 to TRBJ1-1; 8 positions match TRBD1. CDR3 size: 13 residues. J lost 4 bases, V lost 6 bases, and 5 bases had no gene match. Germline CDR1 and CDR2: SGDLS and YYNGEE. The CDR3 DNA sequence: TGTGCCAGCAATCCCACAGGGGGCACTGAAGCTTTCTTT. Amino acids: CASNPTGGTEAFF.